These 7 T cell receptor beta chains share one sample of origin, sequenced in a study of blood T cell repertoires in COVID-19. Using immunoSEQ multiplex PCR, the repertoire was profiled, and TCRdb retains in-frame clones only, with some absent. Altogether about 270,000 clones are present, more than 75% being singletons, with the ten largest covering 8.5% to 10%. Sequenced: peripheral blood. The receptors shown here come from a man in his forties who had recovered from COVID-19.

V gene TRBV7-6 combines with J gene TRBJ2-3; D may be TRBD2 (6 bases). The CDR3 spans 16 residues. Germline V gene sequence: CDR1 SGHVS, CDR2 FNYEAQ. Trimming took 1 base from V and 0 from J, leaving 11 bases between them. The CDR3 DNA follows: TGTGCCAGCAGCTTAGGAGCGGGCATCAGCACAGATACGCAGTATTTT. This gives the protein CASSLGAGISTDTQYF.

This clone was counted once. J is TRBJ1-1 and V is TRBV7-9; D unclear. From germline, CDR1 is SEHNR and CDR2 FQNEAQ (reference sequence). The ends were cut back, 4 bases at V and 8 bases at J, with 17 bases in the middle. The CDR3 loop spans 14 amino acids. The CDR3 sequence: CASSSFGGSQEAFF. The DNA for the CDR3 is TGTGCCAGCAGCTCGTTTGGAGGCAGCCAAGAAGCTTTCTTT.

The rearrangement links TRBV5-4 to TRBJ2-2, with 7 positions matching TRBD1. Germline V gene sequence: CDR1 SGHNT, CDR2 YYREEE (reference sequence). The CDR3 length is 15 residues. The V gene end was trimmed by 0 bases and the J gene end by 5 bases; junction bases not matched to a gene: 4. CDR3 loop: CASSLEQGITGELFF. The CDR3 DNA reads TGTGCCAGCAGCTTGGAACAGGGGATTACCGGGGAGCTGTTTTTT.

The chain combines TRBV3-1 (or the pseudogene TRBV3-2) with TRBJ2-5; D is possibly TRBD2 (7 bases). V lost 0 bases and J 1 base, leaving 9 bases between the germline ends. The germline V gene has CDR1 LGHDT and CDR2 YNNKEL (reference sequence). This CDR3 has 15 amino acids. The chain's CDR3 is CASSQDGGPQETQYF. The CDR3 bases are TGTGCCAGCAGCCAAGACGGGGGGCCCCAAGAGACCCAGTACTTC.

This chain uses TRBV18 with TRBJ2-7, with D perhaps TRBD2 (6 bases). The CDR3 runs to 13 residues. V was trimmed by 3 bases and J by 3 bases, leaving 9 bases between them. The germline V gene encodes CDR1 KGHSH and CDR2 LQKENI. The CDR3 spells CASSPGLSYEQYF. The CDR3 region has the DNA TGTGCCAGCTCACCGGGACTTAGCTACGAGCAGTACTTC. The complete variable domain, with remaining parts taken from reference TRBV18 and TRBJ2-7, reads NAGVMQNPRHLVRRRGQEARLRCSPMKGHSHVYWYRQLPEEGLKFMVYLQKENIIDESGMPKERFSAEFPKEGPSILRIQQVVRGDSAAYFCASSPGLSYEQYFGPGTRLTVT.

This chain uses TRBV2 with TRBJ2-1; TRBD2 agrees at 14 bases. CDR3 length: 18 amino acids. Trimming cost V 6 bases and J 3 bases; bases outside gene matches: 10. The germline V gene encodes CDR1 SNHLY and CDR2 FYNNEI. CDR3 bases: TGTGCCAGCAGAACCGCAGGACTAGCGGGAGGAGTCTACAATGAGCAGTTCTTC. The encoded protein is CASRTAGLAGGVYNEQFF.

V and J are TRBV6-1 and TRBJ1-5; D perhaps matches TRBD1 (5 bases). CDR3 length: 15 amino acids. Germline V gene sequence: CDR1 MNHNS, CDR2 SASEGT. Trimming took 2 bases from V and 6 from J, leaving 14 bases between them. The CDR3 bases are TGTGCCAGCAGTGAACGGGGCTCGGGGGGTCAGCCCCAGCATTTT. Translation gives CASSERGSGGQPQHF.